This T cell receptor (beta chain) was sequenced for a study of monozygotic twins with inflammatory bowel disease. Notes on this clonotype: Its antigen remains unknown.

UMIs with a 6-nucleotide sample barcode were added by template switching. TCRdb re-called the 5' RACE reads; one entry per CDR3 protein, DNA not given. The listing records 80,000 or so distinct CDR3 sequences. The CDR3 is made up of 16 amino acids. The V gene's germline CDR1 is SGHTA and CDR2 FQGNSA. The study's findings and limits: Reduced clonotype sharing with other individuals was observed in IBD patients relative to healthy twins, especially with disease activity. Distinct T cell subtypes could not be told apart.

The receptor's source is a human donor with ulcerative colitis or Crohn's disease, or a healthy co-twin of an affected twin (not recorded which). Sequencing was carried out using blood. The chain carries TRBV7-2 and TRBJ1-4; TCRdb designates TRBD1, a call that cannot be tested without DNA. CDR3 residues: CASSTGQGTANEKLFF.